One sample yielded the 25 T cell receptor beta chains listed below, sequenced in a study of blood T cell repertoires in COVID-19 (dated by TCRdb to the early 2020s). Libraries were made using the immunoSEQ multiplex PCR assay. TCRdb re-hosts the immuneACCESS table, in-frame sequences only. Its copies lack some clones; in the studies checked, an unresolved V gene accounts for under half of them, and the cause for the rest is not known. Within this sample are 70,000 to 100,000 clones, with about 70% of them counted one time only. The ten biggest clones cover approximately 23% of the sample. Sequenced sample: peripheral blood. These receptors were collected from a woman between 55 and 75 years old in a cohort sampled during active or convalescent COVID-19.

This clone was seen just once. The V gene is TRBV28, the J gene TRBJ2-6; 8 positions agree with TRBD1. The CDR3 covers 17 residues. After removal of 1 base from V and 4 bases from J, the junction contained 6 bases not matched to a gene. Germline CDR1 is MDHEN and CDR2 is SYDVKM. The CDR3 region is CASSLYQGAPGANVLTF. In DNA, the CDR3 is TGTGCCAGCAGTTTATACCAGGGGGCGCCCGGGGCCAACGTCCTGACTTTC.

The V and J genes are TRBV6-2 or TRBV6-3 and TRBJ2-7; a weak D match, TRBD2 (5 bases). CDR3 length equals 14 residues. Germline V gene data show CDR1 as MNHEY and CDR2 as SVGEGT. Trimming shortened V by 4 bases and J by 0 bases, and 10 bases separated the two germline ends. The CDR3 spells CASSFGVYSYEQYF. The CDR3 DNA follows: TGTGCCAGCAGTTTCGGGGTTTACTCCTACGAGCAGTACTTC.

This clone was observed a few times. The V gene is TRBV2, the J gene TRBJ2-5; 8 nucleotides line up with TRBD1. The CDR3 totals 15 residues. V lost 3 bases to trimming and J lost 5 bases; unmatched junction nucleotides: 8. Germline V gene data show CDR1 as SNHLY and CDR2 as FYNNEI. DNA for the CDR3: TGTGCCAGCAGTGAGAACGACAGGGGATGGGAGACCCAGTACTTC. It codes for CASSENDRGWETQYF.

The chain combines TRBV30 with TRBJ2-3; the match to TRBD1 covers 7 bases. CDR1 and CDR2 from the germline V gene are GTSNPN and SVGIG (reference sequence). CDR3 size: 15 residues. J was trimmed by 5 bases and V by 2 bases; bases with no gene match: 10. CDR3 amino acids: CAWSIGRGTRDTQYF. CDR3 sequence (DNA): TGTGCCTGGAGTATCGGCAGGGGGACCAGAGATACGCAGTATTTT.

The chain is built from TRBV9 and TRBJ1-5; TRBD1 might be the D (5 bases). Germline values: CDR1 SGDLS, CDR2 YYNGEE. This CDR3 comprises 14 residues. V lost 0 bases and J 10 bases, leaving 14 bases between the germline ends. The DNA of the CDR3 is TGTGCCAGCAGCGTAGATTGGGGTAGGGGACCCCAGCATTTT. Translating gives CASSVDWGRGPQHF.

The chain uses TRBV19 and TRBJ1-1; D not certain. From germline, CDR1 is LNHDA and CDR2 SQIVND (reference sequence). The CDR3 runs 15 residues. Trimming pared 7 bases from V and 0 bases from J, leaving 15 bases between. CDR3 nucleotide sequence: TGTGCCAGTACCTTTGGCGGGCATTTGAACACTGAAGCTTTCTTT. It translates to CASTFGGHLNTEAFF.

This sequence joins TRBV6-6 and TRBJ2-7; TRBD2 agrees at 9 bases. The CDR3 is 12 amino acids. After removal of 7 bases from V and 2 bases from J, the junction contained 0 bases not matched to a gene. Germline lookup yields CDR1 MNHNY and CDR2 SVGAGI (reference sequence). CDR3 nucleotides: TGTGCCAGCACTAGCGGGACCTACGAGCAGTACTTC. Its translation: CASTSGTYEQYF.

The genes are TRBV3-1 (or the pseudogene TRBV3-2) and TRBJ2-3; 11 bases fit TRBD2. Germline V CDR1 and CDR2: LGHDT, YNNKEL (reference sequence). With 7 bases clipped from V and 0 bases from J, the junction kept 6 bases outside the gene matches. The length of the CDR3 is 16 residues. DNA of the CDR3: TGTGCCAGCACACTAGCGGGGGATCTTAGCACAGATACGCAGTATTTT. Translated: CASTLAGDLSTDTQYF.

This clone came up once. The J gene is TRBJ1-5, the V gene TRBV27, with D possibly being TRBD1 (6 bases). The germline V and J ends were trimmed by 3 bases and 6 bases, with 12 bases remaining between them. The V gene's germline CDR1 is MNHEY and CDR2 SMNVEV (reference sequence). The length of the CDR3 is 14 residues. The CDR3 spells CASSFGRGSQPQHF. The CDR3 coding sequence is TGTGCCAGCAGTTTTGGCAGGGGAAGTCAGCCCCAGCATTTT.

The table lists this clone with a count of one. The chain has TRBV21-1 and TRBJ1-6; no DNA check was done on the table's D call, TRBD1. TRBV21-1 is described as a pseudogene. This CDR3 spans 13 amino acids. The CDR3 DNA is TGTGCCAGCAGCCGGGACATCCAATCACCCCTCCACTTT. Translation: CASSRDIQSPLHF.

V usage is TRBV5-4 and J usage is TRBJ2-1, with TRBD2 as a possible D gene (5 bases). Germline CDR1 reads SGHNT; CDR2 reads YYREEE (reference sequence). The CDR3 loop spans 17 amino acids. The ends were cut back, 4 bases at V and 7 bases at J, with 24 bases in the middle. The CDR3 reads CASSASRVRPGGNEQFF. DNA for the CDR3: TGTGCCAGCAGCGCCTCTAGGGTGCGTCCGGGCGGGAATGAGCAGTTCTTC.

The chain carries TRBV5-1 and TRBJ2-5; TRBD1 agrees at 8 bases. The CDR3 runs 14 residues. The V gene's germline CDR1 is SGHRS and CDR2 YFSETQ. Trimming took 3 bases from V and 5 from J; bases not matched to a gene: 6. CDR3 loop: CASSWTGTGETQYF. DNA of the CDR3: TGCGCCAGCAGCTGGACAGGGACGGGGGAGACCCAGTACTTC.

About this clone: This CDR3 is also generated by other DNA sequences in the sample. V gene TRBV5-1 combines with J gene TRBJ2-7; D is ambiguous. Per germline, CDR1 SGHRS and CDR2 YFSETQ. Trimming shortened V by 4 bases and J by 3 bases, and 8 bases separated the two germline ends. CDR3 length: 12 amino acids. In nucleotides, the CDR3 is TGCGCCAGCAGCCTGGATCTCTACGAGCAGTACTTC. Amino acids: CASSLDLYEQYF. The variable domain in full, with the rest retrieved from reference TRBV5-1 and TRBJ2-7, is KAGVTQTPRYLIKTRGQQVTLSCSPISGHRSVSWYQQTPGQGLQFLFEYFSETQRNKGNFPGRFSGRQFSNSRSEMNVSTLELGDSALYLCASSLDLYEQYFGPGTRLTVT.

The table lists this clone with a count of one. The chain links TRBV7-7 to TRBJ1-2; D gene uncertain. The V end lost 4 bases, the J end lost 0 bases, and 24 bases lay between the germline ends. This CDR3 region has 19 residues. Germline CDR1 SSHAT, CDR2 FNYEAQ (reference sequence). In DNA form, the CDR3 reads TGTGCCAGCAGCTCCACGGGGAAGGGAGTACCCTTAGCTAACTATGGCTACACCTTC. It specifies CASSSTGKGVPLANYGYTF.

The chain is built from TRBV4-1 and TRBJ1-5, with TRBD1 matching over 10 bases. Trimming cost V 2 bases and J 4 bases; bases outside gene matches: 5. Per germline, CDR1 MGHRA and CDR2 YSYEKL. The CDR3 has 16 amino acids. This CDR3 reads CASSQPGQGGNQPQHF. DNA for the CDR3: TGCGCCAGCAGCCAACCCGGACAGGGGGGGAATCAGCCCCAGCATTTT.

The J gene is TRBJ1-3, the V gene TRBV6-1; perhaps TRBD1 as D (6 bases). Germline CDR1 MNHNS, CDR2 SASEGT. The CDR3 extends over 16 amino acids. V lost 1 base and J lost 0, with 10 bases in between. The CDR3 loop is CASSEVGAYSGNTIYF. DNA for the CDR3: TGTGCCAGCAGTGAAGTGGGGGCCTACTCTGGAAACACCATATATTTT.

The chain recombines TRBV7-8 with TRBJ2-2; 7 nucleotides align to TRBD1. Germline loops: CDR1 SGHVS, CDR2 FQNEAQ. This CDR3 contains 14 residues. V lost 4 bases, J lost 7 bases, and 6 bases stayed unmatched. As DNA, the CDR3 is TGTGCCAGCAGCTCCACAGGGGTCGGCGGGGAGCTGTTTTTT. It translates to CASSSTGVGGELFF.

The chain couples TRBV7-7 to TRBJ2-3, with a possible D match to TRBD2 (7 bases). CDR1 is SSHAT and CDR2 is FNYEAQ in the germline V gene (reference sequence). Trimming took 0 bases from V and 2 from J, leaving 9 bases between them. This CDR3 contains 15 residues. CDR3 bases: TGTGCCAGCAGCTTAGCGGGGGGGCCCACAGATACGCAGTATTTT. It translates to CASSLAGGPTDTQYF.

The chain's CDR3 is CASSVVVEPDYGYTF. The DNA for the CDR3 is TGTGCCAGCAGCGTAGTAGTTGAGCCCGACTATGGCTACACCTTC. V usage is TRBV9 and J usage is TRBJ1-2, with D unresolved. The V gene lost 0 bases and the J gene lost 3 bases, with 12 bases spanning the gap. The CDR3 sequence is 15 residues long. CDR1 SGDLS and CDR2 YYNGEE come from the germline V gene.

V gene TRBV15 combines with J gene TRBJ1-1, with D tentatively TRBD1 (6 bases). The CDR3 sequence is 17 residues long. Trimming stripped 2 bases from V and 3 bases from J, with 19 bases between. Germline assignment: CDR1 LNHNV and CDR2 YYDKDF (reference sequence). The CDR3 sequence is CATSRSGRGLGHTEAFF. The CDR3 region has the DNA TGTGCCACCAGCAGATCGGGCAGGGGATTGGGTCACACTGAAGCTTTCTTT.

The rearrangement links TRBV6-2 or TRBV6-3 to TRBJ1-5; D not certain. Germline V CDR1 and CDR2: MNHEY, SVGEGT. Trimming removed 6 bases from V and 0 bases from J, with 18 bases in between. CDR3 length: 17 residues. CDR3 sequence reads: CASSRRRERYSNQPQHF. The CDR3 DNA reads TGTGCCAGCAGCCGACGACGGGAACGTTATAGCAATCAGCCCCAGCATTTT.

This clone was seen more than once but under ten times. The chain is built from TRBV10-1 and TRBJ2-3, with a tentative D call TRBD1 (6 bases). Trimming cost V 3 bases and J 2 bases, with 9 bases left between them. The CDR3 sequence is 14 residues long. Germline-derived CDR1 and CDR2 are WNHNN and SYGVQD (reference sequence). For the CDR3, the DNA is TGCGCCAGCAGTGAAAGGGGGAACACAGATACGCAGTATTTT. Residues: CASSERGNTDTQYF.

The genes are TRBV3-1 (or the pseudogene TRBV3-2) and TRBJ1-6, with a weak D call TRBD1 (6 bases). The V end was cut by 11 bases, the J end by 5 bases, with 22 bases between. This CDR3 has 16 amino acids. Germline CDR1 LGHDT, CDR2 YNNKEL (reference sequence). The CDR3 is CAGRGRGMANNSPLHF. The CDR3 coding sequence is TGTGCCGGACGAGGCAGGGGTATGGCAAATAATTCACCCCTCCACTTT.

This chain joins TRBV23-1 and TRBJ1-6; the D is unclear. TRBV23-1 is sorted into the ORF group, with uncertain function. This CDR3 has 13 residues. V lost 8 bases, J lost 9 bases, and 14 bases lay in between. The CDR3 protein is CASLYVGVSPLHF. The CDR3 DNA reads as TGCGCCAGCTTGTACGTCGGGGTTTCACCCCTCCACTTT.

CDR3 loop: CASGAKDRGSSPLHF. The CDR3 region has the DNA TGTGCCAGCGGAGCCAAGGACAGGGGGAGTTCACCCCTCCACTTT. The rearrangement joins TRBV27 to TRBJ1-6, with 10 bases fitting TRBD1. There are 15 residues in the CDR3. The trim removed 8 bases at V and 9 bases at J, leaving 10 bases unmatched. Germline V gene lookup returns CDR1 MNHEY and CDR2 SMNVEV (reference sequence).